The 30 T cell receptor beta chains reported below all come from one sample, sequenced in a study of cytomegalovirus exposure and HLA in healthy donors. Primers included in the PCR were 60 Vbeta and 13 Jbeta primers. Only in-frame clones appear in the TCRdb table, and some are missing; sequencing was by immunoSEQ multiplex PCR. In the table there are 140,000 to 150,000 clones, roughly 77% of which are singletons. The sequenced material came from PBMCs. The receptors were gathered from a male donor in good health and CMV-seronegative.

This clone appeared a single time. This chain connects TRBV13 to TRBJ2-7; 7 nucleotides agree with TRBD1. There are 17 residues in the CDR3. V lost 5 bases, J lost 0 bases, and 13 bases stayed unmatched. The V gene's germline CDR1 is PRHDT and CDR2 FYEKMQ (reference sequence). CDR3 amino acids: CASSPDTRDSSSYEQYF. CDR3 in DNA: TGTGCCAGCAGCCCAGATACCCGGGACAGTTCCTCCTACGAGCAGTACTTC.

This clone was counted only a few times. The rearrangement uses TRBV6-4 and TRBJ2-3; the match to TRBD2 covers 16 bases. Germline CDR1 is MRHNA and CDR2 is SNTAGT. Trimming cost V 3 bases and J 4 bases; bases outside gene matches: 1. This CDR3 has 16 amino acids. CDR3 sequence (DNA): TGTGCCAGCAGTGAGGGACTAGCGGGAGGGCCAGATACGCAGTATTTT. Protein product: CASSEGLAGGPDTQYF.

This clone was detected only a few times. The chain has TRBV7-2 and TRBJ2-5, with D perhaps matching TRBD2 (5 bases). Near its end, the DNA agrees better with TRBJ2-7, so the J call may be wrong. The CDR3 runs 15 residues. The germline V gene has CDR1 SGHTA and CDR2 FQGNSA. The CDR3 DNA sequence: TGTGCCAGCAGCTTAGGAGGGTCCTACTCCTACGAGCAGTACTTC. Protein sequence: CASSLGGSYSYEQYF.

As concerns this clone: One end of the junction varies from germline; a read error may be responsible. This chain joins TRBV4-1 and TRBJ2-1; 12 bases match TRBD2. The CDR3 loop spans 20 amino acids. The V gene's germline CDR1 is MGHRA and CDR2 YSYEKL. The CDR3 here is CVSSQVVASGRARSYNEQFF. In nucleotides, the CDR3 is TGCGTCAGCAGCCAAGTTGTGGCTAGCGGGAGGGCTCGCTCCTACAATGAGCAGTTCTTC.

The chain recombines TRBV27 with TRBJ2-7; TRBD1 is a possible D gene (5 bases). The V gene's germline CDR1 is MNHEY and CDR2 SMNVEV (reference sequence). This CDR3 region has 13 residues. The ends were cut back, 4 bases at V and 2 bases at J, with 9 bases in the middle. The CDR3 nucleotides are TGTGCCAGCAGTTGGGGCACCACCTACGAGCAGTACTTC. The encoded protein is CASSWGTTYEQYF.

A single count supports this clone. For the CDR3, the DNA is TGTGCCAGCACCACGGGGGGTTCGCGGAATGAGCAGTTCTTC. Its translation is CASTTGGSRNEQFF. The V gene is TRBV6-5, the J gene TRBJ2-1; 7 bases align to TRBD2. Trimming at V came to 7 bases and at J to 7 bases, leaving 10 bases not matched to a gene. CDR3 length equals 14 residues. The germline CDR1 and CDR2 sequences are MNHEY and SVGAGI.

This clone appeared a few times. The chain carries TRBV9 and TRBJ1-3; unclear D gene. Germline-derived CDR1 and CDR2 are SGDLS and YYNGEE. V lost 0 bases to trimming and J lost 0 bases, with 10 bases between them. There are 16 residues in the CDR3. The CDR3 reads CASSVDIGSSGNTIYF. CDR3 coding DNA: TGTGCCAGCAGCGTAGATATCGGGAGCTCTGGAAACACCATATATTTT.

This chain uses TRBV5-5 with TRBJ2-3; D perhaps matches TRBD1 (6 bases). The V gene's germline CDR1 is SGHKS and CDR2 YYEKEE (reference sequence). Between the trimmed V and J ends, which lost 0 bases and 2 bases, there was a span of 13 bases. The CDR3 runs to 16 residues. The CDR3 is CASSLELTGPTDTQYF. The CDR3 DNA reads as TGTGCCAGCAGCTTGGAACTGACAGGTCCCACAGATACGCAGTATTTT.

V gene TRBV6-5 combines with J gene TRBJ1-2; D uncertain. CDR1 MNHEY and CDR2 SVGAGI come from the germline V gene. V lost 7 bases to trimming and J lost 0 bases, with 9 bases between them. The CDR3 runs 13 residues. The CDR3 coding sequence is TGTGCCAGCACCCAGGCCCCTAACTATGGCTACACCTTC. It codes for CASTQAPNYGYTF.

The chain links TRBV27 to TRBJ2-7; TRBD1 matches at 10 bases. CDR1 MNHEY and CDR2 SMNVEV come from the germline V gene (reference sequence). CDR3 length: 13 residues. V was pared by 9 bases and J by 4 bases, with 6 bases of the junction left unmatched. The DNA for the CDR3 is TGTGCCAGTGCTCGGGACAGGGGATACGAGCAGTACTTC. It yields the protein CASARDRGYEQYF.

The V gene is TRBV5-4, the J gene TRBJ1-4, with 9 nucleotides matching TRBD1. The CDR3 runs to 17 residues. V shed 4 bases and J 11 bases; nucleotides not matched to a gene: 18. CDR1 is SGHNT, CDR2 YYREEE, per germline (reference sequence). The CDR3 spells CASSPGTGSSYLNKLFF. CDR3 bases: TGTGCCAGCAGCCCAGGGACAGGGAGCAGCTACCTCAACAAACTGTTTTTT.

V and J are TRBV7-9 and TRBJ1-2, with D perhaps TRBD1 (6 bases). The germline CDR1 and CDR2 sequences are SEHNR and FQNEAQ (reference sequence). CDR3 size: 14 residues. Trimming removed 5 bases at V and 1 base at J, with 11 bases between. CDR3 region: CASSMPGVNYGYTF. CDR3 nucleotides: TGTGCCAGCAGCATGCCAGGGGTTAACTATGGCTACACCTTC.

This sequence joins TRBV28 and TRBJ2-7, with 12 bases matching TRBD2. Germline values: CDR1 MDHEN, CDR2 SYDVKM. V trimming: 6 bases; J trimming: 5 bases; junction bases outside the gene matches: 8. The CDR3 is made up of 15 amino acids. The CDR3 coding sequence is TGTGCCAGCAGGCAAGCTAGCGGGAGGGCCGACGAGCAGTACTTC. This sequence encodes CASRQASGRADEQYF. Full variable domain (missing parts from reference TRBV28 and TRBJ2-7): DVKVTQSSRYLVKRTGEKVFLECVQDMDHENMFWYRQDPGLGLRLIYFSYDVKMKEKGDIPEGYSVSREKKERFSLILESASTNQTSMYLCASRQASGRADEQYFGPGTRLTVT.

There are a few counts of this clone. V is TRBV19 and J is TRBJ2-5; D gene unclear. V was pared by 1 base and J by 3 bases, with 6 bases between. Germline-derived CDR1 and CDR2 are LNHDA and SQIVND (reference sequence). The CDR3 sequence is 13 residues long. This chain's CDR3 is CASSIGQKETQYF. Here the CDR3 DNA reads TGTGCCAGTAGTATAGGTCAAAAAGAGACCCAGTACTTC.

The V call is TRBV30, the J call TRBJ2-7; 9 nucleotides match TRBD2. The CDR3 runs 14 residues. CDR1 and CDR2 (germline): GTSNPN, SVGIG (reference sequence). V shed 4 bases, J shed 1 base, and the junction held 5 bases outside the gene matches. CDR3 sequence (DNA): TGTGCCTGGATCTCGAGCGGGGGGTCCTACGAGCAGTACTTC. Translated, it gives CAWISSGGSYEQYF.

This sequence joins TRBV7-2 and TRBJ2-7; 12 nucleotides align to TRBD1. The CDR3 runs to 13 residues. Germline V gene lookup returns CDR1 SGHTA and CDR2 FQGNSA. The junction had 3 bases not matched to a gene; V was cut back by 5 bases and J by 7 bases. Written as DNA, the CDR3 is TGTGCCAGCAGCCGGGACAGGGGGCGAGAGCAGTACTTC. Translating gives CASSRDRGREQYF.

The chain uses TRBV7-9 and TRBJ2-1; 11 bases agree with TRBD2. The V and J ends lost 11 bases and 8 bases, in that order; junction bases with no gene match: 8. The germline gives CDR1 SEHNR, CDR2 FQNEAQ (reference sequence). The CDR3 contains 13 residues. CDR3 amino acids: CADTSGSFDEQFF. CDR3 DNA sequence: TGTGCCGACACTAGCGGGAGTTTCGATGAGCAGTTCTTC.

This clone was found a few times. The chain combines TRBV6-6 with TRBJ1-1, with unresolved D. The CDR3 is made up of 12 amino acids. V lost 7 bases and J 0 bases, leaving 6 bases between the germline ends. Per the germline V gene, CDR1 is MNHNY and CDR2 is SVGAGI (reference sequence). The CDR3 spells CASTILNTEAFF. DNA for the CDR3: TGTGCCAGCACTATTTTGAACACTGAAGCTTTCTTT.

The chain couples TRBV5-1 to TRBJ2-5, with TRBD1 as a possible D gene (6 bases). V lost 4 bases, J lost 5 bases, and 15 bases lay in between. This CDR3 is built from 14 residues. Germline V gene data show CDR1 as SGHRS and CDR2 as YFSETQ. CDR3 DNA sequence: TGCGCCAGCAGCACGGACAGCTACTATGAGACCCAGTACTTC. This encodes CASSTDSYYETQYF.

This clone was counted once. This chain connects TRBV10-3 to TRBJ2-1; 12 bases match TRBD2. The germline CDR1 and CDR2 sequences are ENHRY and SYGVKD. V was pared by 5 bases and J by 3 bases, with 5 bases of the junction left unmatched. The CDR3 has 16 residues. The CDR3 is CAISHLAGGVYNEQFF. The CDR3 nucleotides are TGTGCCATCAGTCATCTAGCGGGGGGGGTCTACAATGAGCAGTTCTTC.

CDR3 DNA: TGTGCCAGCAGCCCCCGACTAGCGGGGGGTGGTAGAGATACGCAGTATTTT. Residues: CASSPRLAGGGRDTQYF. V and J are TRBV9 and TRBJ2-3; the match to TRBD2 covers 13 bases. The CDR3 sequence is 17 residues long. Germline V lookup: CDR1 SGDLS, CDR2 YYNGEE. V shed 4 bases and J 5 bases; nucleotides not matched to a gene: 10.

As concerns this clone: Sequence at one end of the junction differs from germline and may be a read error. The rearrangement links TRBV7-7 to TRBJ2-3, with TRBD1 matching 7 bases. The CDR3 is 14 amino acids. Germline values: CDR1 SSHAT, CDR2 FNYEAQ (reference sequence). The DNA of the CDR3 is TGTGCTAGCAGCTACGACAGGGACGCAGATACGCAGTATTTT. Protein product: CASSYDRDADTQYF.

The chain employs TRBV30 and TRBJ1-4, with D perhaps matching TRBD1 (6 bases). Per the germline V gene, CDR1 is GTSNPN and CDR2 is SVGIG (reference sequence). V lost 4 bases and J lost 4, with 16 bases in between. This CDR3 comprises 15 residues. In DNA, the CDR3 is TGTGCCTGGAAAGTCGGGGGGCGAGGTAATGAAAAACTGTTTTTT. Translation: CAWKVGGRGNEKLFF.

This chain links TRBV29-1 with TRBJ1-2; D is undetermined. The V and J ends lost 3 bases and 4 bases respectively, with 12 bases between them. This CDR3 region has 13 residues. Germline V gives CDR1 SQVTM, CDR2 ANQGSEA. The CDR3 bases are TGCAGCGTTGAGGCCGGGATGGGCTATGGCTACACCTTC. Its protein product is CSVEAGMGYGYTF. The whole variable domain, remainder taken from reference TRBV29-1 and TRBJ1-2, is SAVISQKPSRDICQRGTSLTIQCQVDSQVTMMFWYRQQPGQSLTLIATANQGSEATYESGFVIDKFPISRPNLTFSTLTVSNMSPEDSSIYLCSVEAGMGYGYTFGSGTRLTVV.

The V gene is TRBV6-1, the J gene TRBJ2-3; 12 nucleotides align to TRBD1. Germline loops: CDR1 MNHNS, CDR2 SASEGT. The CDR3 totals 14 residues. V lost 6 bases to trimming and J lost 6 bases; unmatched junction nucleotides: 4. The CDR3 DNA reads as TGTGCCAGCAGGGGGACAGGGGGCGAGGATACGCAGTATTTT. Protein product: CASRGTGGEDTQYF.

The CDR3 spells CASKRDNNQPQHF. The CDR3 DNA is TGTGCCAGCAAGAGGGACAACAATCAGCCCCAGCATTTT. The V gene is TRBV6-1, the J gene TRBJ1-5, with D maybe TRBD1 (6 bases). The CDR3 has 13 residues. Trimming removed 7 bases from V and 3 bases from J, with 10 bases in between. The V gene's germline CDR1 is MNHNS and CDR2 SASEGT.

The genes are TRBV19 and TRBJ2-2; a possible D gene is TRBD2 (7 bases). The CDR3 is made up of 19 amino acids. CDR1 and CDR2 (germline): LNHDA, SQIVND (reference sequence). Deletions cut 3 bases from V and 3 bases from J, with 23 bases between. This chain's CDR3 is CASSMRAPGGRRDTGELFF. CDR3 nucleotide sequence: TGTGCCAGTAGTATGAGAGCTCCCGGGGGGCGCAGGGACACCGGGGAGCTGTTTTTT.

This chain connects TRBV7-2 to TRBJ1-1; TRBD1 matches at 8 bases. The V and J ends lost 5 bases and 2 bases, in that order; junction bases with no gene match: 4. This CDR3 contains 14 residues. Germline V gene data show CDR1 as SGHTA and CDR2 as FQGNSA. CDR3 bases: TGTGCCAGCAGCCCCGACAGGGGTAACACTGAAGCTTTCTTT. Its protein product is CASSPDRGNTEAFF.

This clone was recorded a few times. The V call is TRBV5-1, the J call TRBJ2-5; 9 bases match TRBD2. CDR1 is SGHRS, CDR2 YFSETQ, per germline. The CDR3 sequence is 14 residues long. After removal of 5 bases from V and 5 bases from J, the junction contained 7 bases not matched to a gene. CDR3 sequence: CASSRSGSDETQYF. The CDR3 nucleotides read TGCGCCAGCAGTCGTAGCGGGAGTGATGAGACCCAGTACTTC.

The rearrangement links TRBV6-1 to TRBJ2-3, with TRBD2 matching 7 bases. Losses at the gene ends were 2 bases for V and 8 bases for J; bases not matched to a gene: 10. Per the germline V gene, CDR1 is MNHNS and CDR2 is SASEGT. The CDR3 has 15 amino acids. CDR3 coding DNA: TGTGCCAGCAGTGAACGGGGGGTGGTTCGGGGTACGCAGTATTTT. This gives the protein CASSERGVVRGTQYF.